The source of this T cell receptor (beta chain) is a study of OX40 agonist ivuxolimab in advanced cancers. On the study more broadly: Ivuxolimab, an antibody acting as an agonist of OX40 (CD134), was used to treat patients.

Sequencing was performed with immunoSEQ multiplex PCR; in TCRdb, only in-frame clones are kept and a portion is missing. In the table there are 80,000 to 95,000 clones, 87% of which are singletons. Points on this clone: Its specificity is not known.

Sampled blood was obtained at baseline, cycle 4 day 1, and cycle 7 day 1. Findings and limits, study-wide: Among the lowest peripheral clonal expansion occurred in 0.1-3.0 mg/kg partial responders.

The junction had 8 bases not matched to a gene; V was cut back by 1 base and J by 8 bases. The CDR3 is made up of 16 amino acids. Germline loops: CDR1 SGHTA, CDR2 FQGNSA. The chain employs TRBV7-2 and TRBJ1-6, with 7 nucleotides matching TRBD1. The origin of this receptor is an adult with an advanced solid tumor such as melanoma, head and neck, liver or kidney cancer. The sequencing here drew on CD4+ or CD8+ T cells sorted from blood, taken in a trial of the OX40 agonist ivuxolimab. CDR3 loop: CASSLVLTGAYSPLHF. DNA for the CDR3: TGTGCCAGCAGCTTAGTCCTAACAGGGGCCTATTCACCCCTCCACTTT.